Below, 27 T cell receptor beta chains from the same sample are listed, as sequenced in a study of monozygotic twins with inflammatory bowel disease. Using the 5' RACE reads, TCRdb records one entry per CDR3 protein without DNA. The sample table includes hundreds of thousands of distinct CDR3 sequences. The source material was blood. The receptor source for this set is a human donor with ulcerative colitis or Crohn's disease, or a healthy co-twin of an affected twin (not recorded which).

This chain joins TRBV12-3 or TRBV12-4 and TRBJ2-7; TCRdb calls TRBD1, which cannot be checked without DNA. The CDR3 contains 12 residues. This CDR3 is CASRQDSYEQYF.

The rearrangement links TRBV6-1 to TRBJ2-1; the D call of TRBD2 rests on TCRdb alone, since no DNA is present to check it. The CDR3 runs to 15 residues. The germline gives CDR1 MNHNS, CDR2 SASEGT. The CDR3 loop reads CASSLGTSGIYEQFF.

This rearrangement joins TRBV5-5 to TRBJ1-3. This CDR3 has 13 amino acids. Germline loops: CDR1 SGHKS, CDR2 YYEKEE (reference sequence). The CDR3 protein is CASSPPPENTIYF.

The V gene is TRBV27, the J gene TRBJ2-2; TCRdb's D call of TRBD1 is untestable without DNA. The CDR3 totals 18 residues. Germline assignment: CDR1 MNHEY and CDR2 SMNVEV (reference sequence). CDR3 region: CASSLRRAGSPNTGELFF.

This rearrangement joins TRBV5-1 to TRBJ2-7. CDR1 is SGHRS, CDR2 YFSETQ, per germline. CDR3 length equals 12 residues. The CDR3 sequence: CASSLEDYEQYF. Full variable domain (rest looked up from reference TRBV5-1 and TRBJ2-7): KAGVTQTPRYLIKTRGQQVTLSCSPISGHRSVSWYQQTPGQGLQFLFEYFSETQRNKGNFPGRFSGRQFSNSRSEMNVSTLELGDSALYLCASSLEDYEQYFGPGTRLTVT.

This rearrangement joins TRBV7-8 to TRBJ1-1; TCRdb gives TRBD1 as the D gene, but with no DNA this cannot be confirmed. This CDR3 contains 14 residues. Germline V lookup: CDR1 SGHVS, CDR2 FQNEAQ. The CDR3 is CASSHREKNTEAFF.

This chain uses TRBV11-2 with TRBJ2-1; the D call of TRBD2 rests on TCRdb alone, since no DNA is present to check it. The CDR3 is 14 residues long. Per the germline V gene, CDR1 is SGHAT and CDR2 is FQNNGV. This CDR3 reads CASSLLGSGDEQFF.

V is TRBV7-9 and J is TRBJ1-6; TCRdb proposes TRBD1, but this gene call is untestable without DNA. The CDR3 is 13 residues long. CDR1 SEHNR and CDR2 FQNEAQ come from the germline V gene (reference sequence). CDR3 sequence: CASLRDSNSPLHF.

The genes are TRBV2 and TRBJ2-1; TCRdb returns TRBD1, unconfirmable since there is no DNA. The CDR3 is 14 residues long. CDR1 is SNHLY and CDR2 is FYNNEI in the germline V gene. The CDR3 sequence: CASSRDILLNEQFF.

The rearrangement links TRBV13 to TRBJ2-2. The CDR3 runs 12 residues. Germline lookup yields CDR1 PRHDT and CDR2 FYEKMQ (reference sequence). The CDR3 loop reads CASSLFGGELFF.

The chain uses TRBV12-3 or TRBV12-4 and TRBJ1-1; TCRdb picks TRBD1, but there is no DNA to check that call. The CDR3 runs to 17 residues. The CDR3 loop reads CASSPSRGTVENTEAFF.

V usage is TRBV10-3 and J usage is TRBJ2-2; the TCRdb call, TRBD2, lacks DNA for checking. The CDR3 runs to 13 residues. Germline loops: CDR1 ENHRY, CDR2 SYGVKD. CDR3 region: CAILAANTGELFF.

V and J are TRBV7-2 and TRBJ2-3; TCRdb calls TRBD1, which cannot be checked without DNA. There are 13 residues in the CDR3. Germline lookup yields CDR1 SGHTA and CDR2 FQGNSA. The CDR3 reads CASSRDNTDTQYF. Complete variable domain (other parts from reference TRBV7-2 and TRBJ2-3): GAGVSQSPSNKVTEKGKDVELRCDPISGHTALYWYRQSLGQGLEFLIYFQGNSAPDKSGLPSDRFSAERTGGSVSTLTIQRTQQEDSAVYLCASSRDNTDTQYFGPGTRLTVL.

CDR3: CASIGLGQLTGELFF. The rearrangement links TRBV5-6 to TRBJ2-2; TCRdb returns TRBD2, unconfirmable since there is no DNA. The CDR3 is 15 amino acids. The V gene's germline CDR1 is SGHDT and CDR2 YYEEEE.

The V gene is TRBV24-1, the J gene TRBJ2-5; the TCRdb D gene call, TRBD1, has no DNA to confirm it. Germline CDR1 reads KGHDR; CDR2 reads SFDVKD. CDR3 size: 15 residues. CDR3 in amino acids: CATSDTTGGVGSQYF.

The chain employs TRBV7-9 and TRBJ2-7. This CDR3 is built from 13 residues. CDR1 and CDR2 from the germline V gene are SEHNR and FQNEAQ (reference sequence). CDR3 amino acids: CASSLQYPYEQYF.

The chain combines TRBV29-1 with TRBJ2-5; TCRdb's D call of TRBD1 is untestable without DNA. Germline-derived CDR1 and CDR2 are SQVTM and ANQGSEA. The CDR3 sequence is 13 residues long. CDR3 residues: CSVRLTGQETQYF.

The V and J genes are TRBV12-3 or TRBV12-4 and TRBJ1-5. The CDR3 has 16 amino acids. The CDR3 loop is CASADTKSGSNQPQHF.

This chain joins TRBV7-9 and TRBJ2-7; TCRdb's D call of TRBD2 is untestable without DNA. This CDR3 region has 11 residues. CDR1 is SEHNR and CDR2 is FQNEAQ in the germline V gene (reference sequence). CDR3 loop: CASRLTREQYF.

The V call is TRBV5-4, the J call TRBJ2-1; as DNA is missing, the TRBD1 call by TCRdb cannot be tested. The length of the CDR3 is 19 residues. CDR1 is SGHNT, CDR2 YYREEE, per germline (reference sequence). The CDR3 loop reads CASSLVGGQGRRSYNEQFF.

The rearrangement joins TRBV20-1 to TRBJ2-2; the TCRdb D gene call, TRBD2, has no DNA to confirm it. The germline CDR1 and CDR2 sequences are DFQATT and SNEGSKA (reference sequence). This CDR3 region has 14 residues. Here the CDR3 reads CSPRTSGTTGELFF.

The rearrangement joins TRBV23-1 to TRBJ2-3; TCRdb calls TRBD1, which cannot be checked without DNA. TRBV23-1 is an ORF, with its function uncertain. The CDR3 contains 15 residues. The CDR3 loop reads CASSRHSGGADTQYF.

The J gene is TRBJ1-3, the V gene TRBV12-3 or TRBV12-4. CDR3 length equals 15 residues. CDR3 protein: CASRNQQSSGNTIYF.

This CDR3 reads CASSQEIRRGILTDTQYF. The rearrangement joins TRBV4-2 to TRBJ2-3; the D gene TCRdb calls, TRBD1, cannot be checked with no DNA. The CDR3 extends over 18 amino acids. Germline values: CDR1 LGHNA, CDR2 YNFKEQ.

The CDR3 is CASSFRQGSHEQYF. The chain has TRBV7-2 and TRBJ2-7; as DNA is missing, the TRBD1 call by TCRdb cannot be tested. The CDR3 extends over 14 amino acids. CDR1 and CDR2 (germline): SGHTA, FQGNSA.

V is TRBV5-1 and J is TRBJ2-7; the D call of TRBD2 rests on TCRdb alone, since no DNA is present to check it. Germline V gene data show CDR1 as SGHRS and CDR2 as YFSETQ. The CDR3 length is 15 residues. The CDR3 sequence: CASSLLRGGLYEQYF. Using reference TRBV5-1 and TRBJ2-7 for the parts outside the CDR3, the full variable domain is KAGVTQTPRYLIKTRGQQVTLSCSPISGHRSVSWYQQTPGQGLQFLFEYFSETQRNKGNFPGRFSGRQFSNSRSEMNVSTLELGDSALYLCASSLLRGGLYEQYFGPGTRLTVT.

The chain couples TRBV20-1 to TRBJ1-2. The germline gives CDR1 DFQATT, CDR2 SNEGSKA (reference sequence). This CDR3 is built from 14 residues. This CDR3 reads CSAPVSHNNYGYTF.